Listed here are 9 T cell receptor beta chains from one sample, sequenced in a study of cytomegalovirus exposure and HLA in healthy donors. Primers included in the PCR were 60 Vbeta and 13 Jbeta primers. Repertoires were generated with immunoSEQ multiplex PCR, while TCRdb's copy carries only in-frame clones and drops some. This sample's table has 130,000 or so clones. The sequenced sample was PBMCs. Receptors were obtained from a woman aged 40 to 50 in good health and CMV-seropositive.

CDR3 sequence reads: CASSPQRTGSDLRGNQPQHF. CDR3 coding DNA: TGTGCCAGCAGTCCCCAACGGACAGGGTCAGATTTAAGGGGGAATCAGCCCCAGCATTTT. The chain links TRBV27 to TRBJ1-5, with 8 bases identical to TRBD1. The CDR3 extends over 20 amino acids. Germline CDR1 and CDR2: MNHEY and SMNVEV (reference sequence). Trimming at V came to 5 bases and at J to 4 bases, leaving 22 bases not matched to a gene.

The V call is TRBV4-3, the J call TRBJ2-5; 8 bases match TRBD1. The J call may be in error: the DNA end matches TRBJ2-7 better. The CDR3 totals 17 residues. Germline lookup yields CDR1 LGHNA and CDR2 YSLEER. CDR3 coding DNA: TGCGCCAGCAGCCAAGGACCTATGACACAGGGGGCCTACGAGCAGTACTTC. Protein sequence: CASSQGPMTQGAYEQYF.

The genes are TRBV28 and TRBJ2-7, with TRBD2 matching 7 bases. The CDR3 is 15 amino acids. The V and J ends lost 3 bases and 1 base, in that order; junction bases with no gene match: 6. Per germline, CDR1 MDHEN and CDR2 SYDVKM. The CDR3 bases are TGTGCCAGCAGTTTTAAGGGACTATCTTCCTACGAGCAGTACTTC. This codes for CASSFKGLSSYEQYF.

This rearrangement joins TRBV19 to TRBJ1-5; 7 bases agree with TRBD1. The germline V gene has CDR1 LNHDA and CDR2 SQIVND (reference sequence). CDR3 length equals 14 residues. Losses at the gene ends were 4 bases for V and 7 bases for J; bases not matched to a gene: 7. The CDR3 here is CASSTSQGRQPQHF. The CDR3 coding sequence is TGTGCCAGTAGTACCTCACAGGGGAGGCAGCCCCAGCATTTT.

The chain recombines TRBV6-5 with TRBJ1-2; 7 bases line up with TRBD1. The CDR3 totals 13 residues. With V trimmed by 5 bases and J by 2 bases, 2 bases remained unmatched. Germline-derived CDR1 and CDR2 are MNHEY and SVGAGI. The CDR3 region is CASSPTGNYGYTF. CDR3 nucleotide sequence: TGTGCCAGCAGTCCGACAGGGAACTATGGCTACACCTTC.

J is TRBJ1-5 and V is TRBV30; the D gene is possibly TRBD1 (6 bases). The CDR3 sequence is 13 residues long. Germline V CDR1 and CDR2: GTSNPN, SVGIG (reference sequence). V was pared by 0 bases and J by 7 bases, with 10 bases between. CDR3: CAWSVGGDQPQHF. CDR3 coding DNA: TGTGCCTGGAGTGTAGGGGGTGACCAGCCCCAGCATTTT.

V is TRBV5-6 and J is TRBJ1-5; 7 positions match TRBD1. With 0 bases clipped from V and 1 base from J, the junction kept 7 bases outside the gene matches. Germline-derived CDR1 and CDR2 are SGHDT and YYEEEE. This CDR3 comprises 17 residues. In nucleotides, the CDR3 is TGTGCCAGCAGCTTGGGGCCAACAGGGGCGAGCAATCAGCCCCAGCATTTT. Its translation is CASSLGPTGASNQPQHF.

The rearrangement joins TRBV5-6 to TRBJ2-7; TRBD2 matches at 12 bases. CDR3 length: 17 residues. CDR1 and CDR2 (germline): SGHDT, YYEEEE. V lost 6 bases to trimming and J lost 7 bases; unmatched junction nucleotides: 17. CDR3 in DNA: TGTGCCAGCACCTCTATAGGGCTAGCGGGAGGGCCGGGGGAGCAGTACTTC. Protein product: CASTSIGLAGGPGEQYF.

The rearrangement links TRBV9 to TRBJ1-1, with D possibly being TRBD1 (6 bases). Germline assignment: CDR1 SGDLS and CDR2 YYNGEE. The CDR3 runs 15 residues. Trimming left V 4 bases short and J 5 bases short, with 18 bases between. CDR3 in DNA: TGTGCCAGCAGCCTCAGCGGGGGGGCGAATACTGAAGCTTTCTTT. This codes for CASSLSGGANTEAFF.